This paragraph reports one T cell receptor (beta chain). These data come from a study of long-term antiretroviral therapy in people with HIV. This CDR3 contains 19 residues. The junction had 19 bases not matched to a gene; V was cut back by 8 bases and J by 1 base. The germline gives CDR1 SNHLY, CDR2 FYNNEI. immunoSEQ v3.0 was run at survey level. The protocol was immunoSEQ multiplex PCR, while the TCRdb copy is restricted to in-frame clones and leaves out a portion. The repertoire includes about 20,000 clones, approximately 88% of them detected once, and around 9.5% sits in the top ten. This sequence originates from a woman between 40 and 55 years old with HIV. The material sequenced was unsorted PBMCs, taken 1.2 years after starting antiretroviral therapy. The chain carries TRBV2 and TRBJ2-2; 7 nucleotides line up with TRBD1. The CDR3: CASSGPKGTDPKNTGELFF. Here the CDR3 DNA reads TGTGCCAGCTCAGGTCCGAAGGGGACAGACCCAAAGAACACCGGGGAGCTGTTTTTT.